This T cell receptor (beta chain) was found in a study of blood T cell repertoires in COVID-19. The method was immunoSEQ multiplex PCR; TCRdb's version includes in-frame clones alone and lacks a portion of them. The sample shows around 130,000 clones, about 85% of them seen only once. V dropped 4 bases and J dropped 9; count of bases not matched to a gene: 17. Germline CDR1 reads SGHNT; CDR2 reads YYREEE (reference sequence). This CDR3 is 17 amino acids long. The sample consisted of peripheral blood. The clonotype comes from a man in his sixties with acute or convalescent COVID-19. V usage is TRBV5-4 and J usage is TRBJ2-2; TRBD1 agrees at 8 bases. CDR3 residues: CASSVGQVISSARELFF. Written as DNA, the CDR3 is TGTGCCAGCAGCGTGGGACAGGTCATTAGTTCGGCACGGGAGCTGTTTTTT.